These 23 T cell receptor beta chains were all obtained from the same sample, sequenced in a study of blood T cell repertoires in COVID-19. Profiling relied on immunoSEQ multiplex PCR, and the TCRdb table lists in-frame clones only, not all of them. The sample has tens of thousands of clones; 89% are singletons. Material for sequencing was peripheral blood. All receptors derive from a man between 65 and 85 years old with active or convalescent COVID-19.

This chain joins TRBV6-2 or TRBV6-3 and TRBJ1-5, with D hard to call. The V gene's germline CDR1 is MNHEY and CDR2 SVGEGT. Trimming stripped 5 bases from V and 6 bases from J, with 17 bases between. The CDR3 is 15 residues long. The CDR3 protein is CASSLSMARTQPQHF. Here the CDR3 DNA reads TGTGCCAGCAGTCTCTCGATGGCCAGAACTCAGCCCCAGCATTTT.

In this sample, this clone turned up once. The chain couples TRBV2 to TRBJ2-2; D might be TRBD1 (6 bases). Trimming pared 0 bases from V and 5 bases from J, leaving 7 bases between. The CDR3 is 14 residues long. Germline V CDR1 and CDR2: SNHLY, FYNNEI. As DNA, the CDR3 is TGTGCCAGCAGTGAAGCACAGGGTACCGGGGAGCTGTTTTTT. Residues: CASSEAQGTGELFF.

The V call is TRBV6-1, the J call TRBJ1-2, with unresolved D. The CDR3 spans 14 residues. Trimming stripped 0 bases from V and 4 bases from J, with 9 bases between. CDR1 is MNHNS, CDR2 SASEGT, per germline. This CDR3 reads CASSEALLIYGYTF. DNA for the CDR3: TGTGCCAGCAGTGAAGCGCTACTGATCTATGGCTACACCTTC.

The genes are TRBV19 and TRBJ1-2, with 7 nucleotides matching TRBD1. CDR1 and CDR2 from the germline V gene are LNHDA and SQIVND (reference sequence). CDR3 length: 14 amino acids. Losses at the gene ends were 7 bases for V and 0 bases for J; bases not matched to a gene: 5. The CDR3 reads CASKPQGANYGYTF. The CDR3 coding sequence is TGTGCCAGTAAACCCCAGGGGGCTAACTATGGCTACACCTTC. The full variable domain, its missing parts supplied by reference TRBV19 and TRBJ1-2, is DGGITQSPKYLFRKEGQNVTLSCEQNLNHDAMYWYRQDPGQGLRLIYYSQIVNDFQKGDIAEGYSVSREKKESFPLTVTSAQKNPTAFYLCASKPQGANYGYTFGSGTRLTVV.

V usage is TRBV5-5 and J usage is TRBJ1-6, with 9 bases fitting TRBD1. From germline, CDR1 is SGHKS and CDR2 YYEKEE (reference sequence). This CDR3 region has 17 residues. V gave up 4 bases and J gave up 8 bases; unmatched junction bases: 13. CDR3 bases: TGTGCCAGCAGCCCAACGTCGAGACAGGGGGTTTATTCACCCCTCCACTTT. Translating gives CASSPTSRQGVYSPLHF. The variable domain in full, with the rest retrieved from reference TRBV5-5 and TRBJ1-6, is DAGVTQSPTHLIKTRGQQVTLRCSPISGHKSVSWYQQVLGQGPQFIFQYYEKEERGRGNFPDRFSARQFPNYSSELNVNALLLGDSALYLCASSPTSRQGVYSPLHFGNGTRLTVT.

This chain's CDR3 is CASSFDLRDGYTF. The CDR3 nucleotides read TGTGCCAGCAGTTTCGATTTGAGGGATGGCTACACCTTC. The V gene is TRBV12-3 or TRBV12-4, the J gene TRBJ1-2; no clear D. Trimming removed 3 bases at V and 6 bases at J, with 11 bases between. The CDR3 totals 13 residues.

This chain's CDR3 is CASSLAGTYNEQFF. DNA for the CDR3: TGTGCCAGCAGTTTAGCAGGGACCTACAATGAGCAGTTCTTC. V is TRBV28 and J is TRBJ2-1; a possible D gene is TRBD1 (5 bases). Germline CDR1 and CDR2: MDHEN and SYDVKM. This CDR3 region has 14 residues. Trimming stripped 2 bases from V and 2 bases from J, with 7 bases between.

The rearrangement links TRBV7-8 to TRBJ2-3; TRBD1 matches 9 bases. This CDR3 spans 15 amino acids. With 6 bases clipped from V and 5 bases from J, the junction kept 9 bases outside the gene matches. CDR1 and CDR2 (germline): SGHVS, FQNEAQ. The DNA of the CDR3 is TGTGCCAGCAGGAAAAGGACAGGGGTTGAAGATACGCAGTATTTT. Translated, it gives CASRKRTGVEDTQYF.

The chain uses TRBV5-8 and TRBJ1-2; no firm D call. CDR1 is SGHTS and CDR2 is YDEGEE in the germline V gene. The CDR3 length is 13 residues. The germline V and J ends were trimmed by 0 bases and 7 bases, with 10 bases remaining between them. The DNA of the CDR3 is TGTGCCAGCAGCTTGGTTAGACACGTTGGCTACACCTTC. This sequence encodes CASSLVRHVGYTF.

The V call is TRBV27, the J call TRBJ2-2, with D maybe TRBD2 (6 bases). This CDR3 is 16 amino acids long. Per germline, CDR1 MNHEY and CDR2 SMNVEV (reference sequence). Trimming took off 3 bases at V and 5 bases at J, with 16 bases between the two ends. The CDR3 coding sequence is TGTGCCAGCAGTTTCGCGGACGGGGGAGGTACCGGGGAGCTGTTTTTT. Its translation: CASSFADGGGTGELFF.

The V and J genes are TRBV6-5 and TRBJ1-3, with D perhaps TRBD1 (6 bases). Germline CDR1 is MNHEY and CDR2 is SVGAGI. The CDR3 totals 14 residues. Trimming took 6 bases from V and 6 from J, leaving 15 bases between them. In DNA, the CDR3 is TGTGCCAGCAGGCCACAGGGTTTTGAAAACACCATATATTTT. Its translation is CASRPQGFENTIYF.

The chain couples TRBV9 to TRBJ2-1, with D perhaps matching TRBD1 (6 bases). The germline CDR1 and CDR2 sequences are SGDLS and YYNGEE. This CDR3 comprises 15 residues. The V end lost 0 bases, the J end lost 0 bases, and 7 bases lay between the germline ends. The CDR3 region has the DNA TGTGCCAGCAGCGTAGGGGGGCTCTCCTACAATGAGCAGTTCTTC. Amino acid sequence: CASSVGGLSYNEQFF.

This CDR3 is CASSVGGGGRVYGYTF. The CDR3 region has the DNA TGTGCCAGCAGCGTAGGCGGGGGCGGACGGGTGTATGGCTACACCTTC. The chain links TRBV9 to TRBJ1-2; weak D call: TRBD1 (6 bases). The CDR3 loop spans 16 amino acids. V was pared by 0 bases and J by 5 bases, with 17 bases between. Per the germline V gene, CDR1 is SGDLS and CDR2 is YYNGEE.

This chain uses TRBV18 with TRBJ1-1; D is perhaps TRBD1 (5 bases). Germline loops: CDR1 KGHSH, CDR2 LQKENI. The CDR3 spans 12 residues. V was shortened by 2 bases and J by 7 bases, with 8 bases between the two germline ends. The CDR3 here is CASSPNGGEAFF. CDR3 nucleotide sequence: TGTGCCAGCTCACCAAACGGGGGTGAAGCTTTCTTT.

This chain joins TRBV5-4 and TRBJ1-6, with 7 nucleotides matching TRBD1. Germline V gene lookup returns CDR1 SGHNT and CDR2 YYREEE (reference sequence). J lost 6 bases, V lost 5 bases, and 5 bases had no gene match. The CDR3 spans 14 residues. This CDR3 reads CASRTGTVNSPLHF. CDR3 nucleotide sequence: TGTGCCAGCAGAACCGGGACAGTTAATTCACCCCTCCACTTT.

There are a few counts of this clone. The CDR3 coding sequence is TGTGCCAGCAGTGAAAAGGCGACAGGCTACCCCCGAAGTCGGCCCCAGCATTTT. Its protein is CASSEKATGYPRSRPQHF. The rearrangement links TRBV6-1 to TRBJ1-5, with D perhaps matching TRBD1 (6 bases). The germline CDR1 and CDR2 sequences are MNHNS and SASEGT. The CDR3 loop spans 18 amino acids. Trimming took 2 bases from V and 9 from J, leaving 26 bases between them.

CDR3 loop: CASSIVEGSEQYF. The DNA of the CDR3 is TGTGCCAGTAGTATAGTTGAGGGATCCGAGCAGTACTTC. The chain links TRBV19 to TRBJ2-7; tentatively, D is TRBD2 (5 bases). CDR1 LNHDA and CDR2 SQIVND come from the germline V gene (reference sequence). This CDR3 is 13 amino acids long. The germline V and J ends were trimmed by 1 base and 6 bases, with 10 bases remaining between them.

V gene TRBV5-1 combines with J gene TRBJ2-7; 14 bases match TRBD2. J lost 1 base, V lost 2 bases, and 5 bases had no gene match. CDR1 and CDR2 from the germline V gene are SGHRS and YFSETQ. The CDR3 is made up of 17 amino acids. The CDR3: CASSFRTSGGWSYEQYF. The CDR3 nucleotides read TGCGCCAGCAGCTTCCGGACTAGCGGGGGGTGGTCCTACGAGCAGTACTTC.

The chain joins TRBV18 to TRBJ1-2; D is perhaps TRBD1 (5 bases). CDR1 and CDR2 (germline): KGHSH, LQKENI. This CDR3 comprises 15 residues. V dropped 3 bases and J dropped 8 bases, with 19 bases sitting between them. CDR3 residues: CASSPVGGTTGGYTF. The CDR3 DNA sequence: TGTGCCAGCTCACCTGTCGGGGGGACTACGGGAGGCTACACCTTC.

J is TRBJ2-1 and V is TRBV5-1; no definite D call. CDR3 length: 13 residues. Trimming stripped 2 bases from V and 3 bases from J, with 6 bases between. Germline V gene sequence: CDR1 SGHRS, CDR2 YFSETQ. The DNA of the CDR3 is TGCGCCAGCAGCTTTGACAACTACAATGAGCAGTTCTTC. Translating gives CASSFDNYNEQFF.

The chain couples TRBV4-3 to TRBJ2-2, with TRBD2 matching 15 bases. The CDR3 has 16 residues. V lost 4 bases to trimming and J lost 6 bases; unmatched junction nucleotides: 3. Germline loops: CDR1 LGHNA, CDR2 YSLEER. CDR3 coding DNA: TGCGCCAGCAGCCGAGGGACTAGCGGGGGGCCCGGGGAGCTGTTTTTT. Residues: CASSRGTSGGPGELFF.

The rearrangement uses TRBV3-1 (or the pseudogene TRBV3-2) and TRBJ1-1; no firm D call. Germline-derived CDR1 and CDR2 are LGHDT and YNNKEL (reference sequence). This CDR3 has 11 amino acids. The V end was cut by 4 bases, the J end by 7 bases, with 7 bases between. DNA of the CDR3: TGTGCCAGCAGCCGTACAGATGAAGCTTTCTTT. This gives the protein CASSRTDEAFF.

This chain connects TRBV4-2 to TRBJ1-5; D gene uncertain. The CDR3 has 15 amino acids. Germline V gives CDR1 LGHNA, CDR2 YNFKEQ. V lost 0 bases, J lost 0 bases, and 6 bases lay in between. CDR3 sequence: CASSQEANSNQPQHF. CDR3 bases: TGTGCCAGCAGCCAAGAGGCCAATAGCAATCAGCCCCAGCATTTT.